Sequencing of this TCR beta chain was carried out in a study of T cells expressing NK-cell markers. Across the study: Seven HCMV-seropositive donors and one seronegative donor made up the eight sequenced donors. Study-wide points: The same clonotypes also predominated in the CD3+CD56-NKG2C+ fraction of several donors.

TCRdb reprocessed the 5' RACE reads and reports one entry per CDR3 protein, with no DNA. The listing records about 460,000 distinct CDR3 sequences. On this clonotype: Its antigen is unidentified.

Germline CDR1 reads SEHNR; CDR2 reads FQNEAQ (reference sequence). The CDR3 is 15 residues long. The sequence was collected from a woman in her forties or fifties in good health. Sequencing used blood T cells: a sorted CD56 or NKG2C T cell subset, CD4+ or CD8+ T cells, or bulk PBMC T cells (not recorded which). V gene TRBV7-9 combines with J gene TRBJ1-2. The CDR3 reads CASSLETKQGHGYTF.